The clone carrying this T cell receptor (beta chain) was counted once. Antigen: not known. This sample is drawn from a study of vaccination effects on CD4 cells after COVID-19. Study-wide results and caveats: Infection- and vaccine-induced clones contracted markedly late after vaccination.

Under the ViraFEST assay, PBMC were stimulated with viral peptide pools so that antigen-specific CD4+ T cells expanded. Sequencing was performed afterwards. An approximately nine-day culture period preceded the isolation of CD4+ T cells. IL-2 at 10 IU/ml and peptides at 9.5 to 10 ug/ml were added to cultured PBMC, around 2.2 million per well. This CDR3 comprises 14 residues. V was shortened by 6 bases and J by 3 bases, with 14 bases between the two germline ends. Germline loops: CDR1 SNHLY, CDR2 FYNNEI. Clones were read by immunoSEQ multiplex PCR, and TCRdb kept only the in-frame ones, dropping some. The repertoire holds tens of thousands of clones, with roughly 76% as singletons.

The origin of this receptor is a human donor who received a COVID-19 vaccine. This chain uses TRBV2 with TRBJ1-1; maybe TRBD1 (6 bases). This specimen was CD4+ T cells from PBMCs cultured with HCoV-229E spike peptides, taken before COVID-19 vaccination. For the CDR3, the DNA is TGTGCCAGCAGGGGCGATAAGGGGGACACTGAAGCTTTCTTT. It encodes CASRGDKGDTEAFF.